The TCR beta chain under discussion was sequenced for a study of blood T cell repertoires in COVID-19. Self-reported history from a screening survey and questionnaire set each donor's cohort. Germline trimming cut 7 bases from V and 5 bases from J; bases unmatched to any gene: 3. Germline loops: CDR1 MNHEY, CDR2 SVGAGI. The CDR3 consists of 14 residues. TCRdb keeps only in-frame clones here, not all; method: immunoSEQ multiplex PCR. Of about 350,000 clones in the sample, about 90% are singletons; the top ten hold 1%. The rearrangement links TRBV6-5 to TRBJ1-6, with 9 bases fitting TRBD1. Sequencing was done on a sample of PBMCs or T cells enriched from blood (not recorded which). The clonotype comes from a woman in her twenties or thirties who had been exposed to COVID-19. CDR3 bases: TGTGCCAGCACCTGGACAGGGGATAATTCACCCCTCCACTTT. Translated: CASTWTGDNSPLHF.